The 17 T cell receptor beta chains presented below share a single source sample, sequenced in a study of response to subunit inactivated influenza vaccine. TCRdb used MiXCR to reprocess the RT-PCR reads, holding one entry per CDR3 protein. The top ten hold approximately 10% of the sample, which has about 300,000 distinct CDR3 sequences, about 20% seen once. Sequences were derived from PBMCs from blood, sampled about 20 months after vaccination. Source of these receptors: a man aged 50 to 75 who received an inactivated influenza vaccine.

The chain couples TRBV12-3 or TRBV12-4 to TRBJ1-4; possibly TRBD1 for D (5 bases). This CDR3 has 14 residues. V was clipped by 6 bases and J by 8 bases, with 16 bases between them. The CDR3 DNA reads TGTGCCAGCAGATTATCGGGGCCGAGGGAAAAACTGTTTTTT. Amino acids: CASRLSGPREKLFF.

The J gene is TRBJ2-7, the V gene TRBV29-1; 10 nucleotides match TRBD2. V dropped 7 bases and J dropped 0; count of bases not matched to a gene: 12. The germline V gene encodes CDR1 SQVTM and CDR2 ANQGSEA. The CDR3 consists of 16 residues. The CDR3 loop is CSAVGLAGENSYEQYF. The CDR3 region has the DNA TGCAGCGCGGTGGGGCTAGCGGGGGAGAACTCCTACGAGCAGTACTTC.

As to this clonotype: The junction shows a germline mismatch at one end, possibly a read error. The CDR3 DNA sequence: TGCAGTGCTCGGACAGGAGCAAGCAATCAGTCCCAGCATTTT. It specifies CSARTGASNQSQHF. The chain has TRBV20-1 and TRBJ1-5; 7 bases are a match to TRBD1. This CDR3 contains 14 residues. Germline lookup yields CDR1 DFQATT and CDR2 SNEGSKA (reference sequence).

V usage is TRBV19 and J usage is TRBJ1-1, with D maybe TRBD1 (6 bases). V gave up 7 bases and J gave up 9 bases, with 12 bases separating them. Germline CDR1 and CDR2: LNHDA and SQIVND (reference sequence). The CDR3 extends over 11 amino acids. CDR3 in amino acids: CASTLTGKAFF. In nucleotides, the CDR3 is TGTGCCAGTACCTTGACAGGAAAAGCTTTCTTT.

A few counts support this clonotype. This rearrangement joins TRBV19 to TRBJ1-2, with 7 bases aligning to TRBD1. The CDR3 contains 15 residues. Germline V gene lookup returns CDR1 LNHDA and CDR2 SQIVND (reference sequence). V trimming: 6 bases; J trimming: 3 bases; junction bases outside the gene matches: 10. The CDR3 protein is CASSRDSWGYYGYTF. The CDR3 DNA reads as TGTGCCAGTAGCCGGGACAGCTGGGGCTACTATGGCTACACCTTC.

The rearrangement joins TRBV6-6 to TRBJ2-2, with unresolved D. CDR1 and CDR2 (germline): MNHNY, SVGAGI (reference sequence). Deletions cut 5 bases from V and 9 bases from J, with 7 bases between. The CDR3 totals 11 residues. Written as DNA, the CDR3 is TGTGCCAGCAGTCACGAGAGGGAGCTGTTTTTT. The encoded protein is CASSHERELFF.

This clonotype appeared a few times. This chain connects TRBV5-1 to TRBJ2-7, with a possible D match to TRBD2 (6 bases). This CDR3 is 14 amino acids long. Trimming removed 4 bases from V and 5 bases from J, with 16 bases in between. Germline loops: CDR1 SGHRS, CDR2 YFSETQ. CDR3 nucleotide sequence: TGCGCCAGCAGCATCATAGCGGCTGATCACGAGCAGTACTTC. Translating it yields CASSIIAADHEQYF.

This clonotype has at least ten counts. The chain employs TRBV5-6 and TRBJ1-1, with TRBD1 identical over 7 bases. The CDR3 sequence is 14 residues long. V was pared by 4 bases and J by 4 bases, with 7 bases of the junction left unmatched. Germline loops: CDR1 SGHDT, CDR2 YYEEEE. In DNA form, the CDR3 reads TGTGCCAGCAGCCGCGACAGGGAGGGCACTGAAGCTTTCTTT. Its translation: CASSRDREGTEAFF.

This clonotype was found a few times. The chain employs TRBV5-1 and TRBJ1-5; 8 bases match TRBD1. The CDR3 sequence is 16 residues long. The germline V gene has CDR1 SGHRS and CDR2 YFSETQ. The V segment lost 4 bases and the J segment 2 bases; nucleotides outside the gene matches: 8. The CDR3 reads CASSPNTGGGNQPQHF. CDR3 DNA sequence: TGCGCCAGCAGCCCGAATACAGGGGGTGGCAATCAGCCCCAGCATTTT. The full variable domain, rest sourced from reference TRBV5-1 and TRBJ1-5, is KAGVTQTPRYLIKTRGQQVTLSCSPISGHRSVSWYQQTPGQGLQFLFEYFSETQRNKGNFPGRFSGRQFSNSRSEMNVSTLELGDSALYLCASSPNTGGGNQPQHFGDGTRLSIL.

The chain is built from TRBV7-2 and TRBJ2-7, with no clear D. Trimming removed 3 bases at V and 6 bases at J, with 6 bases between. Germline values: CDR1 SGHTA, CDR2 FQGNSA. The CDR3 length is 11 residues. In nucleotides, the CDR3 is TGTGCCAGCAGCTTGAACGCCGAGCAGTACTTC. Encoded protein: CASSLNAEQYF.

The genes are TRBV12-3 or TRBV12-4 and TRBJ1-1; D is undetermined. This CDR3 contains 12 residues. V was pared by 7 bases and J by 3 bases, with 9 bases between. CDR3 sequence: CASTRRDTEAFF. The CDR3 region has the DNA TGTGCCAGCACCCGGCGGGACACTGAAGCTTTCTTT.

The rearrangement uses TRBV5-6 and TRBJ1-4; 10 bases agree with TRBD1. V lost 3 bases to trimming and J lost 8 bases; unmatched junction nucleotides: 13. In germline, CDR1 is SGHDT, CDR2 YYEEEE. The CDR3 is 17 residues long. CDR3 in amino acids: CASSSGTGVLQGEKLFF. The CDR3 nucleotides are TGTGCCAGCAGCTCCGGGACAGGGGTACTACAAGGCGAAAAACTGTTTTTT. Complete variable domain (other parts from reference TRBV5-6 and TRBJ1-4): DAGVTQSPTHLIKTRGQQVTLRCSPKSGHDTVSWYQQALGQGPQFIFQYYEEEERQRGNFPDRFSGHQFPNYSSELNVNALLLGDSALYLCASSSGTGVLQGEKLFFGSGTQLSVL.

The V call is TRBV28, the J call TRBJ2-7; perhaps TRBD1 as D (6 bases). With 4 bases removed from V and 3 bases from J, the gap between germline ends came to 19 bases. CDR1 and CDR2 (germline): MDHEN, SYDVKM. This CDR3 contains 16 residues. CDR3 in amino acids: CASSSRWDTLFYEQYF. CDR3 coding DNA: TGTGCCAGCAGTTCCCGTTGGGACACCCTTTTCTACGAGCAGTACTTC.

V gene TRBV4-2 combines with J gene TRBJ2-5; D is unclear. V was shortened by 1 base and J by 4 bases, with 7 bases between the two germline ends. CDR1 and CDR2 from the germline V gene are LGHNA and YNFKEQ. The CDR3 spans 13 residues. CDR3: CASSQAFLETQYF. The CDR3 bases are TGTGCCAGCAGCCAAGCTTTCTTAGAGACCCAGTACTTC.

This clonotype was observed a handful of times. The V call is TRBV4-3, the J call TRBJ1-3; maybe TRBD1 (5 bases). CDR1 and CDR2 (germline): LGHNA, YSLEER. V lost 1 base and J 2 bases, leaving 6 bases between the germline ends. The CDR3 totals 14 residues. The CDR3 nucleotides are TGCGCCAGCAGCCAAGGGACACCTGGAAACACCATATATTTT. It yields the protein CASSQGTPGNTIYF.

The genes are TRBV29-1 and TRBJ2-6, with 9 bases matching TRBD1. The CDR3 contains 16 residues. Germline V gives CDR1 SQVTM, CDR2 ANQGSEA. V was clipped by 8 bases and J by 0 bases; unmatched bases: 8. The CDR3 here is CSLNRDRDSGANVLTF. CDR3 DNA sequence: TGCAGCTTAAACCGGGACAGGGACTCTGGGGCCAACGTCCTGACTTTC. The entire variable domain, with the rest obtained from reference TRBV29-1 and TRBJ2-6, is as follows: SAVISQKPSRDICQRGTSLTIQCQVDSQVTMMFWYRQQPGQSLTLIATANQGSEATYESGFVIDKFPISRPNLTFSTLTVSNMSPEDSSIYLCSLNRDRDSGANVLTFGAGSRLTVL.

This clonotype was seen only once. This chain uses TRBV27 with TRBJ2-2; D is possibly TRBD1 (5 bases). Germline V gives CDR1 MNHEY, CDR2 SMNVEV (reference sequence). There are 12 residues in the CDR3. Deletions cut 10 bases from V and 1 base from J, with 7 bases between. The CDR3 loop reads CAIGQNTGELFF. In DNA form, the CDR3 reads TGTGCCATCGGACAGAACACCGGGGAGCTGTTTTTT.